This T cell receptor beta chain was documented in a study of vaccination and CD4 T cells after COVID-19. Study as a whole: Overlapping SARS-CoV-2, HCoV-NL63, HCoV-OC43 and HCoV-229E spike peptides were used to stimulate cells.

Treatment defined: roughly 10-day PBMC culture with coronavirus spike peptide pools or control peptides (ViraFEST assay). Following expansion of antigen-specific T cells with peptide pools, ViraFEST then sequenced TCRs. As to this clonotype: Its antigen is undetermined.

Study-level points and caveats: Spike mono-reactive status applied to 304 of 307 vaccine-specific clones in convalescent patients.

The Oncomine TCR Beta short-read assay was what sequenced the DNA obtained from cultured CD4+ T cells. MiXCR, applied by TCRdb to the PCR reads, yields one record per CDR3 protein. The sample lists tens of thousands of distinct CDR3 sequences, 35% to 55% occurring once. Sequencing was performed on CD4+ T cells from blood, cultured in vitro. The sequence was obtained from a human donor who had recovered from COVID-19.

CDR3 region: CASNPGQVSYGYTF. In DNA form, the CDR3 reads TGTGCCAGCAACCCGGGACAGGTATCCTATGGCTACACCTTC. This chain joins TRBV5-4 and TRBJ1-2; 8 bases are shared with TRBD1. Germline lookup yields CDR1 SGHNT and CDR2 YYREEE (reference sequence). J was trimmed by 4 bases and V by 6 bases; bases with no gene match: 8. The CDR3 runs 14 residues.